What follows are 30 T cell receptor beta chains derived from one specimen sequenced in a study of chemoradiotherapy in HPV16-positive cancers. Only in-frame clones appear in the TCRdb table, and some are missing; sequencing was by immunoSEQ multiplex PCR. The repertoire consists of 12,000 to 15,000 clones, with approximately 91% occurring once and the leading ten covering approximately 2.6%. Specimen: blood, collected from a patient who underwent chemoradiotherapy. Every receptor here comes from a human donor with HPV-associated anogenital cancer.

The sample holds a few counts of this clone. V and J are TRBV6-5 and TRBJ1-2, with TRBD1 as a possible D gene (5 bases). CDR3 length: 15 amino acids. Trimming cost V 2 bases and J 5 bases, with 15 bases left between them. Germline V gene sequence: CDR1 MNHEY, CDR2 SVGAGI. CDR3 protein: CASSYTARDGYGYTF. The CDR3 DNA reads as TGTGCCAGCAGTTACACCGCCCGGGACGGTTATGGCTACACCTTC.

This rearrangement joins TRBV5-5 to TRBJ2-7; TRBD1 matches at 7 bases. The CDR3 is made up of 14 amino acids. Germline-derived CDR1 and CDR2 are SGHKS and YYEKEE (reference sequence). The trim removed 4 bases at V and 2 bases at J, leaving 6 bases unmatched. The CDR3 here is CASSLWTGTYEQYF. The CDR3 nucleotides are TGTGCCAGCAGCCTTTGGACAGGTACCTACGAGCAGTACTTC.

The rearrangement uses TRBV7-8 and TRBJ1-5; D unresolved. This CDR3 has 15 residues. Trimming took 2 bases from V and 3 from J, leaving 11 bases between them. Per the germline V gene, CDR1 is SGHVS and CDR2 is FQNEAQ. The CDR3 bases are TGTGCCAGCAGCTTATCCAGACTCGCCAATCAGCCCCAGCATTTT. Amino acid sequence: CASSLSRLANQPQHF.

J is TRBJ2-1 and V is TRBV11-2, with 10 positions matching TRBD1. The CDR3 contains 18 residues. CDR1 is SGHAT, CDR2 FQNNGV, per germline. Trimming at V came to 4 bases and at J to 5 bases, leaving 14 bases not matched to a gene. In DNA, the CDR3 is TGTGCCAGCAGCTATCGTCCTTACGGGACAGGGGCAAACAATGAGCAGTTCTTC. Residues: CASSYRPYGTGANNEQFF.

This clone appeared once. The chain has TRBV15 and TRBJ1-1; D ambiguous. CDR1 is LNHNV, CDR2 YYDKDF, per germline (reference sequence). The CDR3 spans 13 residues. Trimming removed 0 bases at V and 8 bases at J, with 10 bases between. CDR3 amino acids: CATSRDIGREAFF. DNA of the CDR3: TGTGCCACCAGCAGAGATATTGGCAGGGAAGCTTTCTTT.

The chain links TRBV2 to TRBJ1-5; perhaps TRBD1 as D (5 bases). Germline lookup yields CDR1 SNHLY and CDR2 FYNNEI. Trimming cost V 6 bases and J 4 bases, with 10 bases left between them. This CDR3 has 13 residues. CDR3: CASSYGGNQPQHF. CDR3 DNA: TGTGCCAGCAGCTATGGGGGGAATCAGCCCCAGCATTTT.

The chain joins TRBV25-1 to TRBJ1-4; TRBD1 might be the D (6 bases). CDR1 MGHDK and CDR2 SYGVNS come from the germline V gene. Trimming pared 1 base from V and 7 bases from J, leaving 13 bases between. This CDR3 has 15 residues. CDR3 nucleotide sequence: TGTGCCAGCAGTGAATTCTGGCAGGGGAGTGAAAAACTGTTTTTT. Translated, it gives CASSEFWQGSEKLFF.

The chain has TRBV29-1 and TRBJ1-5; D is ambiguous. The V gene lost 3 bases and the J gene lost 0 bases, with 9 bases spanning the gap. Germline CDR1 reads SQVTM; CDR2 reads ANQGSEA. This CDR3 has 14 residues. This CDR3 is CSVDTGISNQPQHF. The CDR3 DNA reads as TGCAGCGTTGATACCGGGATTAGCAATCAGCCCCAGCATTTT.

The chain employs TRBV7-8 and TRBJ2-5; 9 bases align to TRBD2. V shed 4 bases and J 4 bases; nucleotides not matched to a gene: 4. The CDR3 contains 14 residues. Germline CDR1 reads SGHVS; CDR2 reads FQNEAQ. CDR3 region: CASSYLAGLETQYF. CDR3 nucleotides: TGTGCCAGCAGCTATCTAGCGGGGTTAGAGACCCAGTACTTC.

The V gene is TRBV5-1, the J gene TRBJ2-7, with D perhaps TRBD1 (6 bases). The V and J ends lost 0 bases and 2 bases respectively, with 9 bases between them. The CDR3 has 14 amino acids. Germline V gene lookup returns CDR1 SGHRS and CDR2 YFSETQ. The CDR3 loop is CASSLGSGAYEQYF. The CDR3 DNA follows: TGCGCCAGCAGCTTGGGTTCAGGGGCCTACGAGCAGTACTTC.

The chain carries TRBV19 and TRBJ1-3; D gene uncertain. Germline V lookup: CDR1 LNHDA, CDR2 SQIVND (reference sequence). The CDR3 is made up of 14 amino acids. The ends were cut back, 7 bases at V and 0 bases at J, with 10 bases in the middle. CDR3 DNA: TGTGCCAGTATCCCCCGGAGCTCTGGAAACACCATATATTTT. Translating it yields CASIPRSSGNTIYF.

The chain is built from TRBV12-2 and TRBJ1-2; TRBD1 is taken as the D call from the table, unchecked against the DNA. TRBV12-2 is listed as a pseudogene. The CDR3 loop spans 16 amino acids. CDR3 protein: CASRLEPGTGSYGYTF. The CDR3 nucleotides are TGTGCAAGTCGCTTAGAGCCCGGGACAGGGTCCTATGGCTACACCTTC.

The chain couples TRBV4-3 to TRBJ1-5, with 7 positions matching TRBD1. CDR1 is LGHNA and CDR2 is YSLEER in the germline V gene. The ends lost 0 bases at V and 6 bases at J; junction bases unmatched: 14. The CDR3 extends over 18 amino acids. The CDR3 DNA sequence: TGCGCCAGCAGCCAAGAGGGGGCGCGACAGGGTCCCTTTCAGCCCCAGCATTTT. Protein sequence: CASSQEGARQGPFQPQHF.

This rearrangement joins TRBV27 to TRBJ2-3; D not certain. The V gene lost 7 bases and the J gene lost 0 bases, with 11 bases spanning the gap. Germline V gene sequence: CDR1 MNHEY, CDR2 SMNVEV (reference sequence). The CDR3 runs 14 residues. CDR3 amino acids: CASTTFPSTDTQYF. DNA of the CDR3: TGTGCCAGCACGACCTTTCCTAGCACAGATACGCAGTATTTT.

The chain uses TRBV9 and TRBJ2-2, with D unresolved. CDR1 and CDR2 (germline): SGDLS, YYNGEE. Trimming removed 3 bases from V and 5 bases from J, with 14 bases in between. This CDR3 has 15 residues. CDR3: CASSATSGETGELFF. In nucleotides, the CDR3 is TGTGCCAGCAGCGCCACTTCCGGAGAAACCGGGGAGCTGTTTTTT. Variable domain in full (rest from reference TRBV9 and TRBJ2-2): DSGVTQTPKHLITATGQRVTLRCSPRSGDLSVYWYQQSLDQGLQFLIQYYNGEERAKGNILERFSAQQFPDLHSELNLSSLELGDSALYFCASSATSGETGELFFGEGSRLTVL.

The rearrangement uses TRBV14 and TRBJ2-2; 7 nucleotides agree with TRBD1. The CDR3 has 16 amino acids. After removal of 3 bases from V and 0 bases from J, the junction contained 4 bases not matched to a gene. CDR1 and CDR2 (germline): SGHDN, FVKESK. The CDR3 coding sequence is TGTGCCAGCAGCCACTCCGGGACAGCGAACACCGGGGAGCTGTTTTTT. Protein: CASSHSGTANTGELFF.

This clone was counted a few times. The chain combines TRBV6-6 with TRBJ1-2, with 7 bases matching TRBD1. Germline V gene lookup returns CDR1 MNHNY and CDR2 SVGAGI (reference sequence). J lost 3 bases, V lost 6 bases, and 4 bases had no gene match. The CDR3 runs to 13 residues. This CDR3 is CASRTGTDYGYTF. The CDR3 DNA reads as TGTGCCAGCAGAACCGGGACAGACTATGGCTACACCTTC.

The chain carries TRBV13 and TRBJ1-1; the D gene is possibly TRBD1 (5 bases). Germline loops: CDR1 PRHDT, CDR2 FYEKMQ (reference sequence). The CDR3 is made up of 17 amino acids. Trimming cost V 3 bases and J 0 bases, with 17 bases left between them. In nucleotides, the CDR3 is TGTGCCAGCAGCTTTTCTAAATCGACAGACCTGAACACTGAAGCTTTCTTT. The encoded protein is CASSFSKSTDLNTEAFF. Filled out from reference TRBV13 and TRBJ1-1, the complete variable domain reads AAGVIQSPRHLIKEKRETATLKCYPIPRHDTVYWYQQGPGQDPQFLISFYEKMQSDKGSIPDRFSAQQFSDYHSELNMSSLELGDSALYFCASSFSKSTDLNTEAFFGQGTRLTVV.

This clone was detected only a few times. The genes are TRBV18 and TRBJ1-6, with D unclear. CDR1 and CDR2 from the germline V gene are KGHSH and LQKENI. Deletions cut 4 bases from V and 7 bases from J, with 8 bases between. CDR3 length: 13 amino acids. The CDR3 loop reads CASSRWENSPLHF. Written as DNA, the CDR3 is TGTGCCAGCTCACGATGGGAAAATTCACCCCTCCACTTT.

The chain uses TRBV19 and TRBJ1-2; D not resolved. This CDR3 is built from 13 residues. CDR1 and CDR2 (germline): LNHDA, SQIVND (reference sequence). Trimming took 7 bases from V and 2 from J, leaving 11 bases between them. The CDR3, as DNA: TGTGCCAGTAATGCGATAGAAAACTATGGCTACACCTTC. Its protein product is CASNAIENYGYTF.

V usage is TRBV9 and J usage is TRBJ2-5, with no clear D. CDR1 is SGDLS, CDR2 YYNGEE, per germline. This CDR3 has 14 residues. With 4 bases removed from V and 4 bases from J, the gap between germline ends came to 14 bases. The CDR3 coding sequence is TGTGCCAGCAGCTCCACTAAAAAGGGAGAGACCCAGTACTTC. It encodes CASSSTKKGETQYF.

V usage is TRBV19 and J usage is TRBJ1-5; D remains ambiguous. V was pared by 4 bases and J by 7 bases, with 11 bases between. The CDR3 is made up of 13 amino acids. Germline V gene sequence: CDR1 LNHDA, CDR2 SQIVND (reference sequence). The CDR3: CASSRAVQQPQHF. CDR3 nucleotides: TGTGCCAGTAGTAGGGCGGTTCAACAGCCCCAGCATTTT.

This clone was detected once. The V call is TRBV4-1, the J call TRBJ1-1, with D hard to call. CDR1 and CDR2 (germline): MGHRA, YSYEKL. With 1 base removed from V and 2 bases from J, the gap between germline ends came to 14 bases. This CDR3 is built from 16 residues. In DNA, the CDR3 is TGCGCCAGCAGCCAAGTTCTGAATCCGGCAAACACTGAAGCTTTCTTT. It yields the protein CASSQVLNPANTEAFF.

This chain links TRBV6-5 with TRBJ2-3, with 9 bases that match TRBD1. Losses at the gene ends were 7 bases for V and 5 bases for J; bases not matched to a gene: 4. The CDR3 length is 13 residues. Looked up from germline, CDR1 is MNHEY and CDR2 is SVGAGI. The CDR3 loop reads CASNRQGVDTQYF. CDR3 nucleotides: TGTGCCAGCAATCGACAGGGGGTAGATACGCAGTATTTT.

The chain joins TRBV7-9 to TRBJ1-2; no firm D call. The CDR3 spans 13 residues. V was trimmed by 5 bases and J by 5 bases, leaving 12 bases between them. The germline V gene has CDR1 SEHNR and CDR2 FQNEAQ (reference sequence). This chain's CDR3 is CASSPPASYGYTF. Written as DNA, the CDR3 is TGTGCCAGCAGCCCGCCCGCTTCGTATGGCTACACCTTC.

V gene TRBV27 combines with J gene TRBJ1-4; unclear D gene. Trimming pared 5 bases from V and 6 bases from J, leaving 7 bases between. The V gene's germline CDR1 is MNHEY and CDR2 SMNVEV (reference sequence). This CDR3 comprises 12 residues. The CDR3 bases are TGTGCCAGCAGTCACATCGATGAAAAACTGTTTTTT. Protein product: CASSHIDEKLFF.

This sequence joins TRBV9 and TRBJ1-1; 7 positions agree with TRBD1. Germline CDR1 SGDLS, CDR2 YYNGEE. The V segment lost 2 bases and the J segment 6 bases; nucleotides outside the gene matches: 7. This CDR3 is built from 14 residues. This CDR3 is CASSVGTVDSEAFF. In nucleotides, the CDR3 is TGTGCCAGCAGCGTGGGGACAGTAGACTCTGAAGCTTTCTTT.

The J gene is TRBJ2-6, the V gene TRBV7-3, with D perhaps matching TRBD2 (5 bases). CDR3 length: 18 amino acids. The ends were cut back, 0 bases at V and 2 bases at J, with 14 bases in the middle. Germline loops: CDR1 SGHTA, CDR2 FQGTGA. This CDR3 is CASSLTSSGLAGANVLTF. CDR3 DNA sequence: TGTGCCAGCAGCTTAACCTCCTCAGGACTCGCTGGGGCCAACGTCCTGACTTTC.

J is TRBJ2-7 and V is TRBV6-6; 7 nucleotides line up with TRBD1. CDR3 length: 15 amino acids. The V segment lost 5 bases and the J segment 2 bases; nucleotides outside the gene matches: 9. Germline lookup yields CDR1 MNHNY and CDR2 SVGAGI (reference sequence). CDR3 region: CASSITGVNTYEQYF. CDR3 sequence (DNA): TGTGCCAGCAGTATAACAGGGGTCAACACCTACGAGCAGTACTTC.

This clone has only a few counts. The rearrangement joins TRBV14 to TRBJ1-6; no clear D gene. V was shortened by 4 bases and J by 13 bases, with 11 bases between the two germline ends. The CDR3 is 12 amino acids. Looked up from germline, CDR1 is SGHDN and CDR2 is FVKESK. In DNA form, the CDR3 reads TGTGCCAGCAGCCCCCTGGGGTCGCCCCTCCACTTT. It codes for CASSPLGSPLHF.